This entry describes one T cell receptor (beta chain). As yet, its antigen is unknown. The germline V gene encodes CDR1 SGHNT and CDR2 YYREEE (reference sequence). Trimming left V 3 bases short and J 0 bases short, with 5 bases between. The CDR3 spans 13 residues. The sample comes from a study of lymphopenia after photon versus proton radiotherapy. Study results and limitations: Relative stability marked proton patients; photon patients lost diversity and naive cells. Oligoclonal CD8+ Temra expansion after nadir drove photon patients' diversity drop. Post-nadir TCR diversity decline inversely tracked overall survival among those who died. Only patients who died were analyzed for survival; proton advantage is unproven.

The repertoire was sequenced with immunoSEQ multiplex PCR; TCRdb's copy has only in-frame clones and lacks some. The sample lists tens of thousands of clones, 65% to 90% occurring once. The chain carries TRBV5-4 and TRBJ2-3; no firm D call. This TCR was recovered from a man between 35 and 55 years old with gastric cancer. Sample: peripheral blood, taken from a patient treated with photon-based radiotherapy. CDR3 sequence: CASSWDSTDTQYF. In DNA, the CDR3 is TGTGCCAGCAGCTGGGATAGCACAGATACGCAGTATTTT.